This T cell receptor (beta chain) stems from a study of blood T cell repertoires in COVID-19. Study background: The samples span acute and convalescent COVID-19 from the United States, Italy and Spain. PBMCs, B-cell-depleted T cells, or T cells provided the cDNA or gDNA that made up the material.

In the authors' methods: Amplified reference gene primers provided the basis for estimating nucleated cell counts. Profiled with immunoSEQ multiplex PCR; TCRdb holds only in-frame clones, not every one. D and trimming come from the DNA, and the V and J calls and clone size come from that table. The repertoire holds approximately 110,000 clones, around 86% seen once, with roughly 4.9% in the top ten. CDR3 length: 15 residues. Trimming removed 6 bases from V and 4 bases from J; junction bases left unmatched: 7. CDR1 and CDR2 (germline): MNHEY, SMNVEV (reference sequence). This receptor was obtained from a human donor in a cohort sampled during active COVID-19. The genes are TRBV27 and TRBJ2-1, with 9 bases aligning to TRBD1. Sample: peripheral blood. The chain's CDR3 is CASRPFGTGYNEQFF. DNA for the CDR3: TGTGCCAGCAGGCCTTTCGGGACAGGGTACAATGAGCAGTTCTTC.